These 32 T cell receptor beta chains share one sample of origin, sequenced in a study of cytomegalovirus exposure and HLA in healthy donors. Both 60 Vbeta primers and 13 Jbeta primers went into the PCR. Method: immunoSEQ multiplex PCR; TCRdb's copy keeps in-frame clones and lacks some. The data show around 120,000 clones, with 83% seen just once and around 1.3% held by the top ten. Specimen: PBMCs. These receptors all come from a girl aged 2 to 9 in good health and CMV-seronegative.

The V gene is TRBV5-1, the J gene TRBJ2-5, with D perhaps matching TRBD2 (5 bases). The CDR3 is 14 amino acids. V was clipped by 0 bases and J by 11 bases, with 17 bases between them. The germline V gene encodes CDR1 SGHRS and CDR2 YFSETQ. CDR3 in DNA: TGCGCCAGCAGCTTGGAAGCGTCCCAGGAGGAGCAGTACTTC. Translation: CASSLEASQEEQYF.

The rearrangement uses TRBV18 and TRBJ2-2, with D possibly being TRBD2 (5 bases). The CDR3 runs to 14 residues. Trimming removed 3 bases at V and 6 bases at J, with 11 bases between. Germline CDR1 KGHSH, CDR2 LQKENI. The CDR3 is CASSPLEGAGELFF. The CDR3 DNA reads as TGTGCCAGCTCACCCCTCGAGGGCGCCGGGGAGCTGTTTTTT.

The CDR3 nucleotides read TGCAGTGCTAGGGCTCTCGGGGAGCTGTTTTTT. This encodes CSARALGELFF. The rearrangement joins TRBV20-1 to TRBJ2-2; unclear D gene. Trimming removed 3 bases at V and 7 bases at J, with 6 bases between. In germline, CDR1 is DFQATT, CDR2 SNEGSKA (reference sequence). The CDR3 length is 11 residues.

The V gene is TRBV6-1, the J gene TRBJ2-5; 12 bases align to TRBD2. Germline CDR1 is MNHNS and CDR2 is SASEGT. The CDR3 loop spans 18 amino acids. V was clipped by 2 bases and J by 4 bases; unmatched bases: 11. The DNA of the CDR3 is TGTGCCAGCAGTGAAATTTTGGCGACTAGCGGGAGTGGAGAGACCCAGTACTTC. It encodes CASSEILATSGSGETQYF.

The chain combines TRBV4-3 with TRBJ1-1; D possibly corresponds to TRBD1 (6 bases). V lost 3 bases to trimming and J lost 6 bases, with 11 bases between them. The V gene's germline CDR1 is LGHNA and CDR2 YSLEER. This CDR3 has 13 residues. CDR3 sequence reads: CASSHGGQSEAFF. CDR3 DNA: TGCGCCAGCAGCCACGGGGGGCAGTCTGAAGCTTTCTTT.

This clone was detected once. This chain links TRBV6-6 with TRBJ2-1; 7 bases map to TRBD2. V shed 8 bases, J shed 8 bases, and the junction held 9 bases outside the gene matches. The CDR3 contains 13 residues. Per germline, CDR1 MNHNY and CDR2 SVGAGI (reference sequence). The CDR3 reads CASSGGGRDEQFF. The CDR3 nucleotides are TGTGCCAGCTCTGGCGGGGGACGGGATGAGCAGTTCTTC.

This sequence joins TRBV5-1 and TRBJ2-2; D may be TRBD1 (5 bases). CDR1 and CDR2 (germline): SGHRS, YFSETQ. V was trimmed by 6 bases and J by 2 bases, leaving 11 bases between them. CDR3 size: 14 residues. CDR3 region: CASTPTDNTGELFF. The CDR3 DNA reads TGCGCCAGCACCCCGACAGATAACACCGGGGAGCTGTTTTTT.

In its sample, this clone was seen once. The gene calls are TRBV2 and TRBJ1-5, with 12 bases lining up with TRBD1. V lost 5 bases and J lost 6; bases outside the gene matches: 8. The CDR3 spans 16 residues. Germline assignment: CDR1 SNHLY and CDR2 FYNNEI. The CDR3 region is CASSPGTGGVGQPQHF. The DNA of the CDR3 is TGTGCCAGCAGTCCTGGGACAGGGGGCGTGGGTCAGCCCCAGCATTTT.

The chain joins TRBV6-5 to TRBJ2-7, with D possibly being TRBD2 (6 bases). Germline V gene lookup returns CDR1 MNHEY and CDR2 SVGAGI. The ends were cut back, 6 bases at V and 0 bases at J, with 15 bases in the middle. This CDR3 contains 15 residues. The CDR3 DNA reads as TGTGCCAGCAGATCCTGGTGGGGGGACTCCTACGAGCAGTACTTC. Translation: CASRSWWGDSYEQYF.

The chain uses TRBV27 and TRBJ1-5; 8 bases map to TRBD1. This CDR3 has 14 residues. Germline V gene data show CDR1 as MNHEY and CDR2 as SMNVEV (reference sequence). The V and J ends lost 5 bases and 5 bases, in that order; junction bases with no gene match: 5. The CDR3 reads CASSQGATYQPQHF. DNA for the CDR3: TGTGCCAGCAGTCAGGGGGCGACGTATCAGCCCCAGCATTTT.

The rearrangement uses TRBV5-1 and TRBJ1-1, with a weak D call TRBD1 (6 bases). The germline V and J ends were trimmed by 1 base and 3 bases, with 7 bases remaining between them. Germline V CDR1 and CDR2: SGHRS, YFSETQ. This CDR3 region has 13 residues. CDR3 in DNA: TGCGCCAGCAGCTTGAGGGGGTACACTGAAGCTTTCTTT. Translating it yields CASSLRGYTEAFF. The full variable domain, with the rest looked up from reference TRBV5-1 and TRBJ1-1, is KAGVTQTPRYLIKTRGQQVTLSCSPISGHRSVSWYQQTPGQGLQFLFEYFSETQRNKGNFPGRFSGRQFSNSRSEMNVSTLELGDSALYLCASSLRGYTEAFFGQGTRLTVV.

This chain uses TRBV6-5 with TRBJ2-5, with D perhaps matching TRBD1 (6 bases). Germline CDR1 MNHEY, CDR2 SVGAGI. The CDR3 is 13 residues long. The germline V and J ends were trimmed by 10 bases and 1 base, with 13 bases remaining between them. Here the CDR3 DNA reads TGTGCCAACAGCTCGACAGGCCAAGAGACCCAGTACTTC. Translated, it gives CANSSTGQETQYF.

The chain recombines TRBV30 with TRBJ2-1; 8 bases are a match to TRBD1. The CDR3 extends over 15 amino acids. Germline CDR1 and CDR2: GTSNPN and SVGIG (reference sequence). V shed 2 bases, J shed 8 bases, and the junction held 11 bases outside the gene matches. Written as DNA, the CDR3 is TGTGCCTGGAGTCTTACAGGGGGGCCGGGAGATGAGCAGTTCTTC. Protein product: CAWSLTGGPGDEQFF.

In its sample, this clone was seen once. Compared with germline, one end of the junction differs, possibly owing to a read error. Here the CDR3 DNA reads TGTGCCTGGAACAGCTACAATAAGCAGTTCTTC. This encodes CAWNSYNKQFF. The V gene is TRBV30, the J gene TRBJ2-1; D is unclear. CDR3 length equals 11 residues. Germline V gives CDR1 GTSNPN, CDR2 SVGIG (reference sequence).

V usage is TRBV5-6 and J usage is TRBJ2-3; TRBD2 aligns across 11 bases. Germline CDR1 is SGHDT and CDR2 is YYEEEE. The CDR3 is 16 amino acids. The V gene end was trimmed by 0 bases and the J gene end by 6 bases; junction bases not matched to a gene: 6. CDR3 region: CASSLVVAGGLDTQYF. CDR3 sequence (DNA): TGTGCCAGCAGCTTGGTGGTAGCGGGGGGGCTCGATACGCAGTATTTT.

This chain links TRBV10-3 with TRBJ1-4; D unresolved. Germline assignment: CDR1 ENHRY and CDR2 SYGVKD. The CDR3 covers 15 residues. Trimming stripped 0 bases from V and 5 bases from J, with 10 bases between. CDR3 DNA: TGTGCCATCAGTGAGTCGAACGGGAGAAATGAAAAACTGTTTTTT. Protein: CAISESNGRNEKLFF.

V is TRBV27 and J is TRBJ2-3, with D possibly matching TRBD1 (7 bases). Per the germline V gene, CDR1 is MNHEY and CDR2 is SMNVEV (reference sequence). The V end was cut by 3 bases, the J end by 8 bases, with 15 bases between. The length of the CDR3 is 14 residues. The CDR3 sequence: CASSFRNQGGTQYF. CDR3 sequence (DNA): TGTGCCAGCAGTTTTCGAAACCAGGGGGGTACGCAGTATTTT.

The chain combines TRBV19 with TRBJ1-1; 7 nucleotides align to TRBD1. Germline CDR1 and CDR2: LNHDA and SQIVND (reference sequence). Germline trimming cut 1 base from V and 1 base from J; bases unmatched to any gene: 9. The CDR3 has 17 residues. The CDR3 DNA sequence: TGTGCCAGTAGTATAGGCTTAGGGGGCTTCCCGAACACTGAAGCTTTCTTT. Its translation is CASSIGLGGFPNTEAFF.

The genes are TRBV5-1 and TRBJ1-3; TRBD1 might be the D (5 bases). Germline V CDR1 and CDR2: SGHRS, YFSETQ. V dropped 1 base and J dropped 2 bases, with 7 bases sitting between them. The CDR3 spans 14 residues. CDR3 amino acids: CASSLWGAGNTIYF. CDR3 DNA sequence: TGCGCCAGCAGCTTGTGGGGGGCTGGAAACACCATATATTTT.

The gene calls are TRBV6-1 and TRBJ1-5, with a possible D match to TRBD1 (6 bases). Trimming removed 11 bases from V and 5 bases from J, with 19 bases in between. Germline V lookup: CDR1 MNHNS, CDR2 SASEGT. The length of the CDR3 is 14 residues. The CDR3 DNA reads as TGTGCCGTCTCATCTTCACCAGGGGATCAGCCCCAGCATTTT. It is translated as CAVSSSPGDQPQHF.

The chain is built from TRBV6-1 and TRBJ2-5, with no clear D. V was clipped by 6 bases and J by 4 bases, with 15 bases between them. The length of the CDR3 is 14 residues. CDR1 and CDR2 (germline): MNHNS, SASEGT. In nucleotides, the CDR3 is TGTGCCAGCAGGAAGGTTGGGTGGGCAGAGACCCAGTACTTC. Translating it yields CASRKVGWAETQYF.

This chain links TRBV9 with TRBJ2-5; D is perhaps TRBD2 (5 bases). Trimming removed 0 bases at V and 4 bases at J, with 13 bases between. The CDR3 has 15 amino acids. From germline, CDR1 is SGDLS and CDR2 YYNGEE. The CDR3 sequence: CASSVGRTPRETQYF. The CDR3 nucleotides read TGTGCCAGCAGCGTAGGTCGGACTCCCCGAGAGACCCAGTACTTC.

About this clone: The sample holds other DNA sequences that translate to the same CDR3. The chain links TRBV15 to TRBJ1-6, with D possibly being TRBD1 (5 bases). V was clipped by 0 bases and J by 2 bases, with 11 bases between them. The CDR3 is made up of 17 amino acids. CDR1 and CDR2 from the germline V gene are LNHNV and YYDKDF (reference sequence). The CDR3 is CATSRDLQGTYNSPLHF. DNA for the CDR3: TGTGCCACCAGCAGAGATCTGCAGGGTACCTATAATTCACCCCTCCACTTT.

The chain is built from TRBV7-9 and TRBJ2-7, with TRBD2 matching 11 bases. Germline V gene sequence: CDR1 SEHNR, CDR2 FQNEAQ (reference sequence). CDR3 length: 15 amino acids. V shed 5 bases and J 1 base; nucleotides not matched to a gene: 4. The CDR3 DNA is TGTGCCAGCAGCCCGGGACTAGCGGTTTCCTACGAGCAGTACTTC. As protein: CASSPGLAVSYEQYF.

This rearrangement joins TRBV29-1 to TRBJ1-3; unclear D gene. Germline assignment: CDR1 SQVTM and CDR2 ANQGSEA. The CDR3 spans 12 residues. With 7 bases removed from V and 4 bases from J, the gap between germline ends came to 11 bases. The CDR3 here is CSGRYAGNTIYF. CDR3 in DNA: TGCAGCGGTAGATACGCCGGAAACACCATATATTTT.

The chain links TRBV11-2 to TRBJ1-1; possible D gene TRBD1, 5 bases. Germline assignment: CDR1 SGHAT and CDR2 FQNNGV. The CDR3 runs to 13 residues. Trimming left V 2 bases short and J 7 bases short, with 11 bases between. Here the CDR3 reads CASSLRYTGEAFF. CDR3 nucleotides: TGTGCCAGCAGCTTACGATATACAGGTGAAGCTTTCTTT.

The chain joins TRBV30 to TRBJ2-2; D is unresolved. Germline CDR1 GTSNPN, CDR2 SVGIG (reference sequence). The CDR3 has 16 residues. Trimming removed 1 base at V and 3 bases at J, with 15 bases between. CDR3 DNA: TGTGCCTGGAGTGACTCCTTCGGGTGGGACACCGGGGAGCTGTTTTTT. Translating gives CAWSDSFGWDTGELFF.

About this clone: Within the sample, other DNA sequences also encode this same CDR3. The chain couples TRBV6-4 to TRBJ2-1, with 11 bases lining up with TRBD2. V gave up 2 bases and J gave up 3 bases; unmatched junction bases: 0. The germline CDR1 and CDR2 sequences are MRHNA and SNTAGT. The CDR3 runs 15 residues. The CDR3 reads CASSDGTSGYNEQFF. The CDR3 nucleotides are TGTGCCAGCAGTGACGGGACTAGCGGCTACAATGAGCAGTTCTTC.

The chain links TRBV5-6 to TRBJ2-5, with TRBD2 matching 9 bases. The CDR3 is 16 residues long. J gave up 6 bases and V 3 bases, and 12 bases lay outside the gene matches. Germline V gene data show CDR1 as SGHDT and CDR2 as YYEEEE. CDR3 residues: CASSWGGLAGPKTQYF. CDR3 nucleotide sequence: TGTGCCAGCAGCTGGGGGGGCCTAGCGGGGCCCAAGACCCAGTACTTC.

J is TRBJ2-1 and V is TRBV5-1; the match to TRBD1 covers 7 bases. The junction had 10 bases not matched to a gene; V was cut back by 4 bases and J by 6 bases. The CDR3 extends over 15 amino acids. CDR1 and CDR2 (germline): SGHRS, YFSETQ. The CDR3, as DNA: TGCGCCAGCAGCGGTAGGGACAGAGGAGGCAATGAGCAGTTCTTC. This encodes CASSGRDRGGNEQFF. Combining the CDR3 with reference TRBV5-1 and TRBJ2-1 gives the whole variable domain KAGVTQTPRYLIKTRGQQVTLSCSPISGHRSVSWYQQTPGQGLQFLFEYFSETQRNKGNFPGRFSGRQFSNSRSEMNVSTLELGDSALYLCASSGRDRGGNEQFFGPGTRLTVL.

The CDR3 sequence is CASSLVFASGGEEGEQFF. The DNA for the CDR3 is TGTGCCAGCAGCTTAGTGTTCGCTAGCGGGGGAGAAGAAGGTGAGCAGTTCTTC. The rearrangement uses TRBV11-2 and TRBJ2-1; 10 bases line up with TRBD2. This CDR3 is 18 amino acids long. Germline-derived CDR1 and CDR2 are SGHAT and FQNNGV. The J segment lost 9 bases and the V segment lost 1 base, leaving 15 bases of the junction unmatched.

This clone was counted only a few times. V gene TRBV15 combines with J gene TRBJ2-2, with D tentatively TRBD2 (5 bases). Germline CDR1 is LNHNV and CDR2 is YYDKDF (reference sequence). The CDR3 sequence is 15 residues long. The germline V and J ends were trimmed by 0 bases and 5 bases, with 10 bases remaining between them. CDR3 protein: CATSREEEPTGELFF. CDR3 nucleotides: TGTGCCACCAGCAGAGAGGAGGAACCGACCGGGGAGCTGTTTTTT. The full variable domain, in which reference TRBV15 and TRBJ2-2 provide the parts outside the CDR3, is DAMVIQNPRYQVTQFGKPVTLSCSQTLNHNVMYWYQQKSSQAPKLLFHYYDKDFNNEADTPDNFQSRRPNTSFCFLDIRSPGLGDTAMYLCATSREEEPTGELFFGEGSRLTVL.